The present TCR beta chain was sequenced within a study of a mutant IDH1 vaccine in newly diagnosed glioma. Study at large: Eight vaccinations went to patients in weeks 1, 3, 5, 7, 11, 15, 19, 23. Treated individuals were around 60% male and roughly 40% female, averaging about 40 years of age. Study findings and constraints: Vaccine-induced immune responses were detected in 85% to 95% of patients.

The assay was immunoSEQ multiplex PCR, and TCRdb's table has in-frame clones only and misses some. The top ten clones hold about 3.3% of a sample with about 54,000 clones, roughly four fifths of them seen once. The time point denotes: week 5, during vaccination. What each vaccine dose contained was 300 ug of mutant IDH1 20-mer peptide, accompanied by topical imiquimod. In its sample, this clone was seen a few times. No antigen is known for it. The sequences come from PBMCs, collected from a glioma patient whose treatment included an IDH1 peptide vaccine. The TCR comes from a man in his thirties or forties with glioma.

The CDR3 DNA sequence: TGCGCCAGCAGCCAGAACAGGGTCACGGTTTCTTTCTATGGCTACACCTTC. Translated: CASSQNRVTVSFYGYTF. The chain is built from TRBV4-1 and TRBJ1-2, with a weak D call TRBD1 (6 bases). The V and J ends lost 3 bases and 4 bases respectively, with 21 bases between them. This CDR3 spans 17 amino acids. Germline-derived CDR1 and CDR2 are MGHRA and YSYEKL.